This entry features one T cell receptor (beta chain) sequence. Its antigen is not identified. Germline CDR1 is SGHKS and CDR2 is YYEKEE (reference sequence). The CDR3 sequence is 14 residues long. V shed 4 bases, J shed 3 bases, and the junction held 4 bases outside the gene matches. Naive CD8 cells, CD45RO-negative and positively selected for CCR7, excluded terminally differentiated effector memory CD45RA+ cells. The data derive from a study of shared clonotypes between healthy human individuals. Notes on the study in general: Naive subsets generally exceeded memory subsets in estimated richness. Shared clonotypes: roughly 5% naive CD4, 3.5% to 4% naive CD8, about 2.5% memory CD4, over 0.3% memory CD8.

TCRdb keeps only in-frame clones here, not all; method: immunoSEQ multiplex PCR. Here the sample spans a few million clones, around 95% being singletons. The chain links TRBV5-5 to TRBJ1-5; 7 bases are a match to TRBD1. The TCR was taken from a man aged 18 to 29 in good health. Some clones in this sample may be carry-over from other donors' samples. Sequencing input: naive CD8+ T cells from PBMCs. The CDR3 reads CASSPGTDNQPQHF. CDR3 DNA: TGTGCCAGCAGCCCTGGGACAGACAATCAGCCCCAGCATTTT.